Shown below are 30 T cell receptor beta chains from a single sample sequenced in a study of T cell responses to AZD1222 COVID-19 vaccine. Profiling relied on immunoSEQ multiplex PCR, and the TCRdb table lists in-frame clones only, not all of them. This repertoire shows 110,000 to 150,000 clones, roughly 88% found once; its top ten account for less than 2.5%. The sequencing here drew on peripheral blood, taken 28 days after the second AZD1222 dose. Receptors originate from an adult who received the AZD1222 COVID-19 vaccine.

The rearrangement uses TRBV18 and TRBJ2-1, with D possibly being TRBD1 (6 bases). Germline CDR1 reads KGHSH; CDR2 reads LQKENI. The ends were cut back, 4 bases at V and 6 bases at J, with 10 bases in the middle. The CDR3 totals 13 residues. CDR3 protein: CASSLTGSNEQFF. The CDR3 region has the DNA TGTGCCAGCTCACTTACAGGGAGCAATGAGCAGTTCTTC.

This rearrangement joins TRBV5-1 to TRBJ2-2, with TRBD2 matching 12 bases. The V gene end was trimmed by 4 bases and the J gene end by 1 base; junction bases not matched to a gene: 11. This CDR3 region has 19 residues. Looked up from germline, CDR1 is SGHRS and CDR2 is YFSETQ. This CDR3 is CASSPAVASGGENTGELFF. The CDR3 DNA reads as TGCGCCAGCAGCCCTGCTGTGGCTAGCGGGGGGGAGAACACCGGGGAGCTGTTTTTT.

This chain uses TRBV2 with TRBJ1-1; D is perhaps TRBD1 (6 bases). The CDR3 sequence is 15 residues long. The ends were cut back, 8 bases at V and 4 bases at J, with 20 bases in the middle. The germline V gene encodes CDR1 SNHLY and CDR2 FYNNEI. The CDR3 loop is CASSLSGRGVTEAFF. The CDR3, as DNA: TGTGCCAGCTCATTGAGTGGCAGGGGCGTCACTGAAGCTTTCTTT.

The chain links TRBV19 to TRBJ2-1; D not certain. Per the germline V gene, CDR1 is LNHDA and CDR2 is SQIVND (reference sequence). The CDR3 sequence is 13 residues long. V gave up 3 bases and J gave up 8 bases, with 11 bases separating them. Written as DNA, the CDR3 is TGTGCCAGTAGTATCCCCCCAGCGCATGAGCAGTTCTTC. This sequence encodes CASSIPPAHEQFF.

The chain uses TRBV5-1 and TRBJ1-1; D is uncertain. Trimming left V 3 bases short and J 5 bases short, with 8 bases between. Germline V gene data show CDR1 as SGHRS and CDR2 as YFSETQ. The CDR3 sequence is 12 residues long. The CDR3 DNA is TGCGCCAGCAGCTCAGAGGATACTGAAGCTTTCTTT. Translating it yields CASSSEDTEAFF.

This chain connects TRBV7-3 to TRBJ2-3; TRBD1 matches at 7 bases. CDR1 is SGHTA, CDR2 FQGTGA, per germline. V was clipped by 3 bases and J by 1 base; unmatched bases: 1. The CDR3 covers 14 residues. CDR3 DNA sequence: TGTGCCAGCAGCTTCGACAGGGGCACAGATACGCAGTATTTT. Translation: CASSFDRGTDTQYF.

This rearrangement joins TRBV3-1 (or the pseudogene TRBV3-2) to TRBJ2-2; no clear D gene. The CDR3 runs to 14 residues. The germline V gene has CDR1 LGHDT and CDR2 YNNKEL (reference sequence). V lost 4 bases, J lost 4 bases, and 10 bases lay in between. The CDR3 bases are TGTGCCAGCAGCCCTCTCTACGGCACCGGGGAGCTGTTTTTT. Protein: CASSPLYGTGELFF.

The rearrangement uses TRBV11-2 and TRBJ1-6, with no clear D. Per the germline V gene, CDR1 is SGHAT and CDR2 is FQNNGV. The CDR3 spans 14 residues. Trimming left V 5 bases short and J 9 bases short, with 14 bases between. CDR3 residues: CASSTAEWTSPLHF. CDR3 nucleotides: TGTGCCAGCAGCACCGCGGAGTGGACTTCACCCCTCCACTTT.

J is TRBJ2-3 and V is TRBV7-8; 7 bases match TRBD1. Per germline, CDR1 SGHVS and CDR2 FQNEAQ. Trimming cost V 4 bases and J 2 bases; bases outside gene matches: 9. The CDR3 sequence is 16 residues long. The CDR3 bases are TGTGCCAGCAGCTCATCTTCAGGGACAGACACAGATACGCAGTATTTT. Translation: CASSSSSGTDTDTQYF. The full variable domain, in which reference TRBV7-8 and TRBJ2-3 provide the parts outside the CDR3, is GAGVSQSPRYKVAKRGQDVALRCDPISGHVSLFWYQQALGQGPEFLTYFQNEAQLDKSGLPSDRFFAERPEGSVSTLKIQRTQQEDSAVYLCASSSSSGTDTDTQYFGPGTRLTVL.

The gene calls are TRBV11-2 and TRBJ1-2; TRBD1 aligns across 8 bases. The CDR3 is made up of 15 amino acids. Germline V gene data show CDR1 as SGHAT and CDR2 as FQNNGV. V trimming: 5 bases; J trimming: 3 bases; junction bases outside the gene matches: 8. Here the CDR3 reads CASSREMTGDYGYTF. Here the CDR3 DNA reads TGTGCCAGCAGCCGGGAAATGACAGGGGACTATGGCTACACCTTC.

The V and J genes are TRBV6-1 and TRBJ2-3; TRBD2 aligns across 8 bases. Germline CDR1 is MNHNS and CDR2 is SASEGT. CDR3 length: 17 residues. V lost 2 bases to trimming and J lost 4 bases; unmatched junction nucleotides: 11. This chain's CDR3 is CASSEPGLAASPDTQYF. As DNA, the CDR3 is TGTGCCAGCAGTGAACCTGGACTAGCTGCTTCTCCAGATACGCAGTATTTT.

The chain carries TRBV29-1 and TRBJ2-4; TRBD1 matches 7 bases. The CDR3 extends over 13 amino acids. Germline lookup yields CDR1 SQVTM and CDR2 ANQGSEA. Trimming removed 3 bases from V and 9 bases from J; junction bases left unmatched: 8. The CDR3 spells CSVDRGGTGIQYF. The CDR3 bases are TGCAGCGTTGATCGAGGGGGCACGGGCATTCAGTACTTC.

J is TRBJ1-2 and V is TRBV6-4; D unclear. CDR1 MRHNA and CDR2 SNTAGT come from the germline V gene. CDR3 length equals 13 residues. Trimming stripped 6 bases from V and 0 bases from J, with 8 bases between. The DNA for the CDR3 is TGTGCCAGCAGGCCATCAGCTAACTATGGCTACACCTTC. It yields the protein CASRPSANYGYTF.

The V and J genes are TRBV11-2 and TRBJ1-1, with 8 bases matching TRBD1. V lost 3 bases and J lost 4; bases outside the gene matches: 7. There are 15 residues in the CDR3. Germline V gives CDR1 SGHAT, CDR2 FQNNGV. DNA for the CDR3: TGTGCCAGCAGCTTCCTTGGACAGGGAGGCACTGAAGCTTTCTTT. This translates into CASSFLGQGGTEAFF.

The gene calls are TRBV6-5 and TRBJ1-1; D gene unclear. The CDR3 is 13 residues long. The germline V and J ends were trimmed by 5 bases and 5 bases, with 12 bases remaining between them. The germline gives CDR1 MNHEY, CDR2 SVGAGI. CDR3 DNA sequence: TGTGCCAGCAGTCTGGGAGATAAAACTGAAGCTTTCTTT. Amino acid sequence: CASSLGDKTEAFF.

V usage is TRBV2 and J usage is TRBJ1-6; D is undetermined. V was shortened by 4 bases and J by 4 bases, with 8 bases between the two germline ends. Germline V lookup: CDR1 SNHLY, CDR2 FYNNEI. CDR3 length: 14 amino acids. The CDR3 here is CASSVGRYNSPLHF. CDR3 coding DNA: TGTGCCAGCAGTGTAGGACGGTATAATTCACCCCTCCACTTT.

This chain joins TRBV4-1 and TRBJ1-5, with D maybe TRBD1 (5 bases). CDR3 size: 16 residues. V dropped 4 bases and J dropped 3 bases, with 16 bases sitting between them. Germline loops: CDR1 MGHRA, CDR2 YSYEKL. The CDR3 loop is CASSPLPDSLNQPQHF. For the CDR3, the DNA is TGCGCCAGCAGCCCCTTACCTGACAGCCTCAATCAGCCCCAGCATTTT.

This clone has just a few counts. This rearrangement joins TRBV28 to TRBJ1-4; the match to TRBD1 covers 8 bases. The junction had 4 bases not matched to a gene; V was cut back by 6 bases and J by 7 bases. Germline V gives CDR1 MDHEN, CDR2 SYDVKM. The CDR3 length is 13 residues. CDR3 DNA: TGTGCCAGCAGGGACAGGGCGGGTGAAAAACTGTTTTTT. This encodes CASRDRAGEKLFF. The whole variable domain, filled in from reference TRBV28 and TRBJ1-4, reads DVKVTQSSRYLVKRTGEKVFLECVQDMDHENMFWYRQDPGLGLRLIYFSYDVKMKEKGDIPEGYSVSREKKERFSLILESASTNQTSMYLCASRDRAGEKLFFGSGTQLSVL.

The genes are TRBV6-2 or TRBV6-3 and TRBJ2-5; 9 bases match TRBD1. Germline assignment: CDR1 MNHEY and CDR2 SVGEGT. This CDR3 has 14 amino acids. The trim removed 6 bases at V and 5 bases at J, leaving 7 bases unmatched. The CDR3 loop is CASRPTGGGETQYF. The CDR3 DNA follows: TGTGCCAGCAGACCTACAGGGGGCGGTGAGACCCAGTACTTC.

V usage is TRBV14 and J usage is TRBJ1-2; no reliable D call. CDR3 size: 13 residues. Looked up from germline, CDR1 is SGHDN and CDR2 is FVKESK. The V gene lost 2 bases and the J gene lost 4 bases, with 8 bases spanning the gap. CDR3: CASSQTSVYGYTF. CDR3 DNA sequence: TGTGCCAGCAGCCAAACCTCCGTCTATGGCTACACCTTC.

This rearrangement joins TRBV19 to TRBJ1-4; 8 bases fit TRBD1. CDR1 is LNHDA, CDR2 SQIVND, per germline (reference sequence). V lost 6 bases and J lost 1; bases outside the gene matches: 4. The CDR3 is 15 amino acids. CDR3 loop: CASSDRGGTNEKLFF. CDR3 in DNA: TGTGCCAGTAGCGACAGGGGTGGAACTAATGAAAAACTGTTTTTT.

This clone was found once. The V gene is TRBV9, the J gene TRBJ2-2, with unresolved D. Germline CDR1 and CDR2: SGDLS and YYNGEE. Trimming took 3 bases from V and 6 from J, leaving 9 bases between them. This CDR3 region has 13 residues. CDR3 amino acids: CASSDKVSGELFF. The CDR3 coding sequence is TGTGCCAGCAGCGACAAGGTTTCCGGGGAGCTGTTTTTT.

This chain connects TRBV2 to TRBJ1-1, with D maybe TRBD1 (5 bases). This CDR3 comprises 12 residues. Trimming took 8 bases from V and 7 from J, leaving 14 bases between them. Germline lookup yields CDR1 SNHLY and CDR2 FYNNEI. The CDR3 bases are TGTGCCAGCGGGGGGAATCAGTTTGAAGCTTTCTTT. This codes for CASGGNQFEAFF.

The gene calls are TRBV4-1 and TRBJ1-2; 9 bases agree with TRBD1. V trimming: 1 base; J trimming: 8 bases; junction bases outside the gene matches: 14. Germline V gene sequence: CDR1 MGHRA, CDR2 YSYEKL. This CDR3 has 17 residues. The CDR3 DNA reads TGCGCCAGCAGCCAAGGTTTATCGGGACAGGGAAAGGTCGGCTACACCTTC. This translates into CASSQGLSGQGKVGYTF.

The chain links TRBV7-3 to TRBJ2-1, with D possibly being TRBD1 (6 bases). The V and J ends lost 5 bases and 0 bases respectively, with 14 bases between them. The V gene's germline CDR1 is SGHTA and CDR2 FQGTGA. This CDR3 is built from 16 residues. CDR3 DNA sequence: TGTGCCAGCAGCCAGATTTCGGGACACTCCTACAATGAGCAGTTCTTC. Its protein is CASSQISGHSYNEQFF.

The chain couples TRBV10-3 to TRBJ2-1, with no clear D. Trimming took 8 bases from V and 8 from J, leaving 10 bases between them. The germline gives CDR1 ENHRY, CDR2 SYGVKD. The CDR3 has 11 amino acids. The CDR3 region is CAIGRRDEQFF. CDR3 bases: TGTGCCATCGGGCGACGGGATGAGCAGTTCTTC.

V and J are TRBV15 and TRBJ1-1; D unclear. V lost 1 base and J lost 5, with 5 bases in between. Germline CDR1 and CDR2: LNHNV and YYDKDF (reference sequence). This CDR3 contains 12 residues. CDR3 in amino acids: CATSRGETEAFF. As DNA, the CDR3 is TGTGCCACCAGCAGAGGGGAAACTGAAGCTTTCTTT.

This clone has a single count. For the CDR3, the DNA is TGTGCCAGCAGCCCTGGTCCCGGGGAGACCCAGTACTTC. Residues: CASSPGPGETQYF. The J gene is TRBJ2-5, the V gene TRBV11-3; D is unclear. Germline-derived CDR1 and CDR2 are SGHNT and YENEEA. The CDR3 is 13 amino acids. With 5 bases removed from V and 5 bases from J, the gap between germline ends came to 12 bases.

This chain links TRBV7-9 with TRBJ1-1, with D possibly TRBD1 on 5 matching bases. Trimming took 1 base from V and 3 from J, leaving 9 bases between them. Germline loops: CDR1 SEHNR, CDR2 FQNEAQ (reference sequence). The CDR3 is made up of 14 amino acids. CDR3 in amino acids: CASSLGGEDTEAFF. CDR3 coding DNA: TGTGCCAGCAGCTTAGGAGGGGAGGACACTGAAGCTTTCTTT. Full variable domain (remainder filled in from reference TRBV7-9 and TRBJ1-1): DTGVSQNPRHKITKRGQNVTFRCDPISEHNRLYWYRQTLGQGPEFLTYFQNEAQLEKSRLLSDRFSAERPKGSFSTLEIQRTEQGDSAMYLCASSLGGEDTEAFFGQGTRLTVV.

The chain links TRBV19 to TRBJ2-1, with D perhaps TRBD1 (6 bases). Trimming left V 2 bases short and J 11 bases short, with 10 bases between. Per germline, CDR1 LNHDA and CDR2 SQIVND (reference sequence). This CDR3 region has 12 residues. Here the CDR3 reads CASSIMGHKQFF. The CDR3 DNA reads TGTGCCAGTAGTATAATGGGACACAAGCAGTTCTTC.